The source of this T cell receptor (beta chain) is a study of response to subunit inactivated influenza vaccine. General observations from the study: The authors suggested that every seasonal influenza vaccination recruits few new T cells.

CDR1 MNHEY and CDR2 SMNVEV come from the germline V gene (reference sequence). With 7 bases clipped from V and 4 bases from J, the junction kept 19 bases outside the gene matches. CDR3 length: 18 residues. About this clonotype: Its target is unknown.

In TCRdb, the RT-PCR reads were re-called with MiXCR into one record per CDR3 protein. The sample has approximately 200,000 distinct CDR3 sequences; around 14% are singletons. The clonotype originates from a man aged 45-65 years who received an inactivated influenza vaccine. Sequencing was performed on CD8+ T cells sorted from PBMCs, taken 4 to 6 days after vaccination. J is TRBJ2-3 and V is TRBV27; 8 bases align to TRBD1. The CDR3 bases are TGTGCCAGCATCTCTCGGACAGGGAAAAATGGAAACGCAGATACGCAGTATTTT. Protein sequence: CASISRTGKNGNADTQYF.